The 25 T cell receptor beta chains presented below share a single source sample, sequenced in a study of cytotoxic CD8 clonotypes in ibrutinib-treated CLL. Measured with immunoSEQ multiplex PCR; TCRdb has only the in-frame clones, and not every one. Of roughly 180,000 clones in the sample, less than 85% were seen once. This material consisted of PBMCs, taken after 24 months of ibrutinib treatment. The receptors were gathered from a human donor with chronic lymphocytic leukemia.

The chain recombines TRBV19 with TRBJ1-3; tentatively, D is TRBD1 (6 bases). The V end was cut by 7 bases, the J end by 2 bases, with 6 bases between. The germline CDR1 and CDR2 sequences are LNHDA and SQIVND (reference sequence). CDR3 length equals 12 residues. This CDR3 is CASKGAGNTIYF. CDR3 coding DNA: TGTGCCAGTAAGGGGGCTGGAAACACCATATATTTT.

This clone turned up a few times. CDR3 DNA sequence: TGTGCCAGCAGCCCAAGCAACCAGGGGGATGGCTACACCTTC. This sequence encodes CASSPSNQGDGYTF. The rearrangement links TRBV6-1 to TRBJ1-2, with 7 bases aligning to TRBD1. Trimming at V came to 6 bases and at J to 6 bases, leaving 10 bases not matched to a gene. The CDR3 is made up of 14 amino acids. The germline V gene encodes CDR1 MNHNS and CDR2 SASEGT.

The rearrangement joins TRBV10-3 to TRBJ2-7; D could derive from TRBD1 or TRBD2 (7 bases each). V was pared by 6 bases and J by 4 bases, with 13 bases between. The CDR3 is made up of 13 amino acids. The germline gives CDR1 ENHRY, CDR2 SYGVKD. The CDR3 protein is CAISPGGGYEQYF. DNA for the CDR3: TGTGCCATCAGCCCAGGGGGAGGGTACGAGCAGTACTTC.

This chain's CDR3 is CASKSAPNTGELFF. The CDR3 region has the DNA TGTGCCAGCAAGTCAGCCCCGAACACCGGGGAGCTGTTTTTT. J is TRBJ2-2 and V is TRBV2, with D unresolved. V dropped 7 bases and J dropped 0 bases, with 9 bases sitting between them. Germline CDR1 SNHLY, CDR2 FYNNEI. This CDR3 is built from 14 residues.

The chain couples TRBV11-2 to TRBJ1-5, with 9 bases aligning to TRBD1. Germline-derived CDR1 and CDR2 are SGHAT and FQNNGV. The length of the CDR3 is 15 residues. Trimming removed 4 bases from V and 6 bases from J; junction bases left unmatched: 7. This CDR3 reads CASSSTTGGSQPQHF. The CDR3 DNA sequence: TGTGCCAGCAGCTCGACGACAGGGGGAAGTCAGCCCCAGCATTTT.

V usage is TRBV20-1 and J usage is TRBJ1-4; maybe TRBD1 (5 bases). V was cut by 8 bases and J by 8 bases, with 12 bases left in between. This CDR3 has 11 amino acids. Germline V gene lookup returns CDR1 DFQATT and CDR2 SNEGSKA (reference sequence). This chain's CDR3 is CSPVRGEKLFF. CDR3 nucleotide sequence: TGCAGTCCTGTGCGGGGGGAAAAACTGTTTTTT.

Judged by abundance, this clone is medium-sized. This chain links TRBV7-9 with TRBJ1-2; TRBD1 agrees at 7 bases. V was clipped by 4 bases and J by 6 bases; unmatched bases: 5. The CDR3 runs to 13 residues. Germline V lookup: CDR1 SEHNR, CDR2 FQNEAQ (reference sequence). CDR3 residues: CASSSDRLDGYTF. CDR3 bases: TGTGCCAGCAGCTCGGACAGGCTAGATGGCTACACCTTC.

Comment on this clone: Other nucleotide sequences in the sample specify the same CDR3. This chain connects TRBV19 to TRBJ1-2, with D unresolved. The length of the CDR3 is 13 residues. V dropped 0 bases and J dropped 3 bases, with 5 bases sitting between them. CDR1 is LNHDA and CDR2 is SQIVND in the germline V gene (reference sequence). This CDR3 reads CASSIDRDYGYTF. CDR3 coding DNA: TGTGCCAGTAGTATAGATCGGGACTATGGCTACACCTTC.

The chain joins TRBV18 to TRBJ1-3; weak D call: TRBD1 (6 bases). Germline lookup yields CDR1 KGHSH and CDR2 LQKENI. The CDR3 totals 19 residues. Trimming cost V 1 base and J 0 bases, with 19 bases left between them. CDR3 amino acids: CASSPRVQGQAHSGNTIYF. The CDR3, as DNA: TGTGCCAGCTCACCACGAGTGCAGGGGCAGGCTCACTCTGGAAACACCATATATTTT.

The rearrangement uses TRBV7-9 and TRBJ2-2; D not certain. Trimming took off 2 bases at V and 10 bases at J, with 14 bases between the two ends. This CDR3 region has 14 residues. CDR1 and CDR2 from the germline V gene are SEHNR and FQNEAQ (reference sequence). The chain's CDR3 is CASSLPEAPMELFF. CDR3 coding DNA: TGTGCCAGCAGCTTACCCGAGGCGCCGATGGAGCTGTTTTTT.

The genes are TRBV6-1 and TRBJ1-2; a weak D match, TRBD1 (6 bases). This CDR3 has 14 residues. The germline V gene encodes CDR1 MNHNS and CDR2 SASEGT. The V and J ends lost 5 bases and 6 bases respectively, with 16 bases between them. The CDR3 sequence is CASSQPRGADGYTF. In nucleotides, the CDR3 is TGTGCCAGCAGTCAACCAAGGGGGGCGGATGGCTACACCTTC.

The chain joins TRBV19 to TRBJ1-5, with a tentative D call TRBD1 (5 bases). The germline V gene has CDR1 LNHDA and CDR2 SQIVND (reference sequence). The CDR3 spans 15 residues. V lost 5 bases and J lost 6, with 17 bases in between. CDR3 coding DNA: TGTGCCAGTAGTTCCCAGGGACCGCGGGGTCAGCCCCAGCATTTT. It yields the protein CASSSQGPRGQPQHF. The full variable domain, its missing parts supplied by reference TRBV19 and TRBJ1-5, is DGGITQSPKYLFRKEGQNVTLSCEQNLNHDAMYWYRQDPGQGLRLIYYSQIVNDFQKGDIAEGYSVSREKKESFPLTVTSAQKNPTAFYLCASSSQGPRGQPQHFGDGTRLSIL.

For the CDR3, the DNA is TGTGCCAGCAGTCCCTGGACTAGCGGGAGTTACCGGCAGTTCTTC. Protein sequence: CASSPWTSGSYRQFF. The chain links TRBV11-2 to TRBJ2-1, with 13 bases aligning to TRBD2. The CDR3 spans 15 residues. Germline-derived CDR1 and CDR2 are SGHAT and FQNNGV. V gave up 6 bases and J gave up 12 bases; unmatched junction bases: 11.

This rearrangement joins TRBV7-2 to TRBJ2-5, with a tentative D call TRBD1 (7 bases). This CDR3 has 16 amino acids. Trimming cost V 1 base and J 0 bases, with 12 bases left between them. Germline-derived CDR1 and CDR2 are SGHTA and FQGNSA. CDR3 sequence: CASSLVAGQNQETQYF. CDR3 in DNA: TGTGCCAGCAGCTTAGTTGCGGGACAGAACCAAGAGACCCAGTACTTC.

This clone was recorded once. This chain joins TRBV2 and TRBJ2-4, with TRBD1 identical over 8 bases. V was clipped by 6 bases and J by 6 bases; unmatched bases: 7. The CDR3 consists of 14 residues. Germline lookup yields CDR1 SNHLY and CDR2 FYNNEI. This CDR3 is CASRRDRGVNIQYF. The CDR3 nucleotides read TGTGCCAGCAGGCGCGACAGGGGAGTAAACATTCAGTACTTC. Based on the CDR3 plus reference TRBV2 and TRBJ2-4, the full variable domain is EPEVTQTPSHQVTQMGQEVILRCVPISNHLYFYWYRQILGQKVEFLVSFYNNEISEKSEIFDDQFSVERPDGSNFTLKIRSTKLEDSAMYFCASRRDRGVNIQYFGAGTRLSVL.

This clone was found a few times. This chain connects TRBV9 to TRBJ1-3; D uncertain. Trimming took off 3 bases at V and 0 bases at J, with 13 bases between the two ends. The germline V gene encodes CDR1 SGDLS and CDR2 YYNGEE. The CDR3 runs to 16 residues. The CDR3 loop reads CASSARGQASGNTIYF. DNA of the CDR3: TGTGCCAGCAGCGCCAGAGGGCAGGCCTCTGGAAACACCATATATTTT. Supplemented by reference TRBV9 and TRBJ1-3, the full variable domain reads DSGVTQTPKHLITATGQRVTLRCSPRSGDLSVYWYQQSLDQGLQFLIQYYNGEERAKGNILERFSAQQFPDLHSELNLSSLELGDSALYFCASSARGQASGNTIYFGEGSWLTVV.

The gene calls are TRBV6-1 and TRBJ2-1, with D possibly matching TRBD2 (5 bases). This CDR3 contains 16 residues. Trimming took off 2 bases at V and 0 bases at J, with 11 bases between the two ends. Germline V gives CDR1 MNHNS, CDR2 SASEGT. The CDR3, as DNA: TGTGCCAGCAGTGAACTAGCCTCCAGCTCCTACAATGAGCAGTTCTTC. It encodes CASSELASSSYNEQFF.

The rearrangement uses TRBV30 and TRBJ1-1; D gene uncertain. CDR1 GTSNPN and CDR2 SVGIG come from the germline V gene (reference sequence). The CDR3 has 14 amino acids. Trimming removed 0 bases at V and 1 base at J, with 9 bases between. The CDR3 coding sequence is TGTGCCTGGAGTGTACCCATCCGGAACACTGAAGCTTTCTTT. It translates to CAWSVPIRNTEAFF.

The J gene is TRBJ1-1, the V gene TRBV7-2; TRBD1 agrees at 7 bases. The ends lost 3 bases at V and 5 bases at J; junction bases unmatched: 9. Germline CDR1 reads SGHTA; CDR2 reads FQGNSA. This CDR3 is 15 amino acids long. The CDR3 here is CASSFPQGVVTEAFF. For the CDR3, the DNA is TGTGCCAGCAGCTTCCCCCAGGGGGTGGTGACTGAAGCTTTCTTT.

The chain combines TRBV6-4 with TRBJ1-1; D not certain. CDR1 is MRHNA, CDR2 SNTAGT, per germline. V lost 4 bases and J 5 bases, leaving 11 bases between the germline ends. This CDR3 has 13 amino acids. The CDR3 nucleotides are TGTGCCAGCAGTGCGAGCGGAACGACTGAAGCTTTCTTT. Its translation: CASSASGTTEAFF.

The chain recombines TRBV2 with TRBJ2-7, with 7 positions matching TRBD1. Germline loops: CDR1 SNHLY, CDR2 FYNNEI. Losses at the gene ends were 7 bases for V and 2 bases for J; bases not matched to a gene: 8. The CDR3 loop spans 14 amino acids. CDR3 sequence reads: CASKGRTGAYEQYF. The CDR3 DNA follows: TGTGCCAGCAAGGGAAGGACAGGCGCCTACGAGCAGTACTTC.

Here the CDR3 DNA reads TGTGCCAGTAGTATAGATCCCTTTTCTAGCGCCAGCACAGATACGCAGTATTTT. Residues: CASSIDPFSSASTDTQYF. The V call is TRBV19, the J call TRBJ2-3; D may be TRBD2 (6 bases). Trimming pared 0 bases from V and 0 bases from J, leaving 16 bases between. Germline V gene lookup returns CDR1 LNHDA and CDR2 SQIVND (reference sequence). The CDR3 runs to 18 residues.

CDR3 in amino acids: CASSYQEGRNTDTQYF. The CDR3 region has the DNA TGCGCCAGCAGCTACCAGGAAGGGAGGAACACAGATACGCAGTATTTT. This rearrangement joins TRBV5-1 to TRBJ2-3; the D gene is possibly TRBD2 (6 bases). This CDR3 is built from 16 residues. Between the trimmed V and J ends, which lost 3 bases and 2 bases, there was a span of 16 bases. The germline V gene encodes CDR1 SGHRS and CDR2 YFSETQ. The full variable domain, in which reference TRBV5-1 and TRBJ2-3 provide the parts outside the CDR3, is KAGVTQTPRYLIKTRGQQVTLSCSPISGHRSVSWYQQTPGQGLQFLFEYFSETQRNKGNFPGRFSGRQFSNSRSEMNVSTLELGDSALYLCASSYQEGRNTDTQYFGPGTRLTVL.

For the CDR3, the DNA is TGCGCCAGCAGCCACCAGGGGGCAGGAGGCTACACCTTC. Its protein is CASSHQGAGGYTF. The chain is built from TRBV5-1 and TRBJ1-2, with 8 nucleotides matching TRBD1. This CDR3 contains 13 residues. Losses at the gene ends were 4 bases for V and 8 bases for J; bases not matched to a gene: 7. Per the germline V gene, CDR1 is SGHRS and CDR2 is YFSETQ. Based on the CDR3 plus reference TRBV5-1 and TRBJ1-2, the full variable domain is KAGVTQTPRYLIKTRGQQVTLSCSPISGHRSVSWYQQTPGQGLQFLFEYFSETQRNKGNFPGRFSGRQFSNSRSEMNVSTLELGDSALYLCASSHQGAGGYTFGSGTRLTVV.

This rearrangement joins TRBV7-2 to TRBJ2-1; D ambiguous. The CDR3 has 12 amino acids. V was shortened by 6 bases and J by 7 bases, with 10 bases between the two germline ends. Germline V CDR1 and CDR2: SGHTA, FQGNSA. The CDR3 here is CASRDLRNEQFF. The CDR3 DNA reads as TGTGCCAGCAGGGATCTACGTAATGAGCAGTTCTTC.